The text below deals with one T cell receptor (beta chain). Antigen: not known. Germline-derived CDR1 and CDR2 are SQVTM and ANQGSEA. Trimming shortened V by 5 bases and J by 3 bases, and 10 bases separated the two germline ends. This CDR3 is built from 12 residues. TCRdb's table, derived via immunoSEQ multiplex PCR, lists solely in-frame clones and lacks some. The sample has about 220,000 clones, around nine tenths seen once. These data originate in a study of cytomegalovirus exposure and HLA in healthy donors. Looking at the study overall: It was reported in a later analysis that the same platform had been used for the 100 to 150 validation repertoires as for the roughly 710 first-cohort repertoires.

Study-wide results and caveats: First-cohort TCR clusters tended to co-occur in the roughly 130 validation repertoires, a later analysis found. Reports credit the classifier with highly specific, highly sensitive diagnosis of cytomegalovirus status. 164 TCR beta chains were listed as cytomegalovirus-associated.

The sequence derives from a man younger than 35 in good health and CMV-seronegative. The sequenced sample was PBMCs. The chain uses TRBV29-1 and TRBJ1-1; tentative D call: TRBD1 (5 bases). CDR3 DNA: TGCAGCGTTTCCCGGGGGGACACTGAAGCTTTCTTT. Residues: CSVSRGDTEAFF.